The 22 T cell receptor beta chains in this list originate from one sample, sequenced in a study of shared clonotypes between healthy human individuals. Libraries were prepared by immunoSEQ multiplex PCR; TCRdb keeps only in-frame clonotypes and omits some of them. This sample has 330,000 or so clones; approximately 74% occur once, and the top ten carry over 9%. Source material: memory CD4+ T cells sorted from blood. Subset described: CD45RA-negative fraction. All receptors derive from a man younger than 45 in good health.

The chain carries TRBV5-6 and TRBJ2-3; the match to TRBD2 covers 14 bases. The CDR3 sequence is 16 residues long. V lost 3 bases and J lost 1; bases outside the gene matches: 1. Germline V gene data show CDR1 as SGHDT and CDR2 as YYEEEE. The CDR3 is CASSWGLAGGTDTQYF. The CDR3 DNA is TGTGCCAGCAGCTGGGGACTAGCGGGGGGCACAGATACGCAGTATTTT.

The chain links TRBV6-4 to TRBJ2-1, with D possibly TRBD2 on 5 matching bases. Trimming pared 2 bases from V and 7 bases from J, leaving 9 bases between. The CDR3 extends over 13 amino acids. Germline assignment: CDR1 MRHNA and CDR2 SNTAGT. CDR3 in amino acids: CASSDPPGNEQFF. For the CDR3, the DNA is TGTGCCAGCAGTGACCCCCCGGGGAATGAGCAGTTCTTC.

This clone was recorded once. The chain uses TRBV6-5 and TRBJ2-7; the D call may be TRBD1 or TRBD2 (5 bases each). The CDR3 has 15 residues. The V end lost 2 bases, the J end lost 3 bases, and 14 bases lay between the germline ends. Looked up from germline, CDR1 is MNHEY and CDR2 is SVGAGI. The CDR3 spells CASSYGDPRGYEQYF. The CDR3 coding sequence is TGTGCCAGCAGTTACGGGGACCCCCGTGGCTACGAGCAGTACTTC.

The chain combines TRBV18 with TRBJ2-5; D might be TRBD1 or TRBD2, each matching 5 bases. CDR3 size: 14 residues. The V end was cut by 3 bases, the J end by 2 bases, with 10 bases between. Germline loops: CDR1 KGHSH, CDR2 LQKENI. CDR3 sequence: CASSPGARQETQYF. Written as DNA, the CDR3 is TGTGCCAGCTCACCCGGGGCCAGGCAAGAGACCCAGTACTTC. Full variable domain (remainder filled in from reference TRBV18 and TRBJ2-5): NAGVMQNPRHLVRRRGQEARLRCSPMKGHSHVYWYRQLPEEGLKFMVYLQKENIIDESGMPKERFSAEFPKEGPSILRIQQVVRGDSAAYFCASSPGARQETQYFGPGTRLLVL.

In its sample, this clone was seen a few times. CDR3 DNA: TGTGCCAGCAGTGATGGAGAAAACAATGAGCAGTTCTTC. Protein: CASSDGENNEQFF. The rearrangement joins TRBV25-1 to TRBJ2-1; D gene uncertain. The ends were cut back, 3 bases at V and 5 bases at J, with 8 bases in the middle. The CDR3 is made up of 13 amino acids. The germline V gene encodes CDR1 MGHDK and CDR2 SYGVNS.

This sequence joins TRBV28 and TRBJ2-4; weak D call: TRBD1 (5 bases). Germline assignment: CDR1 MDHEN and CDR2 SYDVKM. The CDR3 consists of 14 residues. V was pared by 6 bases and J by 4 bases, with 13 bases between. Here the CDR3 DNA reads TGTGCCAGCAGCCCTGGGGCAGGGAAAAACATTCAGTACTTC. This gives the protein CASSPGAGKNIQYF.

This chain uses TRBV19 with TRBJ2-7, with 10 bases that match TRBD2. The CDR3 is 14 residues long. After removal of 6 bases from V and 0 bases from J, the junction contained 2 bases not matched to a gene. Per germline, CDR1 LNHDA and CDR2 SQIVND (reference sequence). In nucleotides, the CDR3 is TGTGCCAGTAGCGGGACTAGCGACTCCTACGAGCAGTACTTC. This codes for CASSGTSDSYEQYF.

This chain uses TRBV5-4 with TRBJ2-3, with TRBD1 identical over 10 bases. Germline values: CDR1 SGHNT, CDR2 YYREEE (reference sequence). The V and J ends lost 4 bases and 2 bases, in that order; junction bases with no gene match: 7. The CDR3 runs to 16 residues. The CDR3 DNA is TGTGCCAGCAGCCCTGCGGGACAGGGGCCCACAGATACGCAGTATTTT. Amino acids: CASSPAGQGPTDTQYF.

The rearrangement joins TRBV6-6 to TRBJ2-7; 9 nucleotides agree with TRBD1. Trimming took 5 bases from V and 2 from J; bases not matched to a gene: 4. This CDR3 is built from 14 residues. CDR1 and CDR2 (germline): MNHNY, SVGAGI (reference sequence). The CDR3 loop is CASSPTGGPYEQYF. The CDR3 nucleotides are TGTGCCAGCAGTCCGACAGGGGGGCCCTACGAGCAGTACTTC.

This chain links TRBV6-6 with TRBJ2-3, with a weak D call TRBD2 (6 bases). The CDR3 is 14 residues long. In germline, CDR1 is MNHNY, CDR2 SVGAGI (reference sequence). V was cut by 5 bases and J by 3 bases, with 12 bases left in between. The CDR3 is CASSRGGMTDTQYF. As DNA, the CDR3 is TGTGCCAGCAGTCGCGGCGGGATGACAGATACGCAGTATTTT.

As DNA, the CDR3 is TGTGCCAGCAGCCCCCAAGGAGGGGGTCTGCTGTTTTTT. It codes for CASSPQGGGLLFF. The genes are TRBV7-9 and TRBJ1-4, with D perhaps TRBD1 (6 bases). Germline-derived CDR1 and CDR2 are SEHNR and FQNEAQ (reference sequence). The V and J ends lost 5 bases and 14 bases respectively, with 18 bases between them. The CDR3 has 13 residues.

This clone was counted a single time. The chain combines TRBV19 with TRBJ1-5; 10 bases are shared with TRBD1. The ends lost 3 bases at V and 5 bases at J; junction bases unmatched: 7. The CDR3 has 16 amino acids. Germline CDR1 reads LNHDA; CDR2 reads SQIVND (reference sequence). The CDR3 DNA is TGTGCCAGTAGTATCGAGACAGGGGGCTTGCATCAGCCCCAGCATTTT. This gives the protein CASSIETGGLHQPQHF.

Only one count was recorded for this clone. The rearrangement uses TRBV5-1 and TRBJ2-3; D is perhaps TRBD2 (6 bases). From germline, CDR1 is SGHRS and CDR2 YFSETQ. V was pared by 4 bases and J by 2 bases, with 14 bases between. The CDR3 has 15 residues. Written as DNA, the CDR3 is TGCGCCAGCAGCCTATCCCGGCGGGACACAGATACGCAGTATTTT. It specifies CASSLSRRDTDTQYF.

This clone was detected many times. This rearrangement joins TRBV4-3 to TRBJ1-2; a possible D gene is TRBD1 (5 bases). The ends were cut back, 1 base at V and 0 bases at J, with 12 bases in the middle. CDR3 length: 16 amino acids. The germline gives CDR1 LGHNA, CDR2 YSLEER. CDR3 nucleotides: TGCGCCAGCAGCCAAGCCCGGGGGAAGACTAACTATGGCTACACCTTC. The encoded protein is CASSQARGKTNYGYTF.

V gene TRBV9 combines with J gene TRBJ2-1, with a weak D call TRBD2 (6 bases). Trimming left V 0 bases short and J 5 bases short, with 15 bases between. The CDR3 is made up of 16 amino acids. Germline-derived CDR1 and CDR2 are SGDLS and YYNGEE. The CDR3 DNA is TGTGCCAGCAGCGTAGCTGGGAGGTTGGGTGACAATGAGCAGTTCTTC. It encodes CASSVAGRLGDNEQFF.

The gene calls are TRBV15 and TRBJ2-1; unclear D gene. The CDR3 consists of 12 residues. The germline CDR1 and CDR2 sequences are LNHNV and YYDKDF (reference sequence). With 4 bases removed from V and 9 bases from J, the gap between germline ends came to 10 bases. The CDR3 DNA reads as TGTGCCACCAGCATCTCTGGCGGTGAGCAGTTCTTC. Translation: CATSISGGEQFF.

The chain recombines TRBV7-2 with TRBJ2-7; no clear D gene. CDR3 length: 13 residues. Looked up from germline, CDR1 is SGHTA and CDR2 is FQGNSA. Deletions cut 5 bases from V and 6 bases from J, with 14 bases between. The CDR3 region has the DNA TGTGCCAGCAGCCTTGAGGCGGAACTCGAGCAGTACTTC. Translated, it gives CASSLEAELEQYF.

This clone has just one count. The chain joins TRBV25-1 to TRBJ2-1, with 11 bases aligning to TRBD2. V trimming: 4 bases; J trimming: 10 bases; junction bases outside the gene matches: 3. CDR1 MGHDK and CDR2 SYGVNS come from the germline V gene. CDR3 length: 13 residues. Here the CDR3 reads CASSGTSGSEQFF. As DNA, the CDR3 is TGTGCCAGCAGTGGTACTAGCGGGAGCGAGCAGTTCTTC.

The table lists this clone with a few counts. J is TRBJ2-2 and V is TRBV27, with D unclear. Germline V gene sequence: CDR1 MNHEY, CDR2 SMNVEV (reference sequence). The CDR3 has 13 residues. Between the trimmed V and J ends, which lost 3 bases and 7 bases, there was a span of 9 bases. DNA of the CDR3: TGTGCCAGCAGTTTGATCGTGGACGGGGAGCTGTTTTTT. Its protein product is CASSLIVDGELFF.

This clone occurred once. V gene TRBV5-1 combines with J gene TRBJ2-3, with 7 bases aligning to TRBD2. Germline-derived CDR1 and CDR2 are SGHRS and YFSETQ. The CDR3 consists of 14 residues. J gave up 1 base and V 4 bases, and 3 bases lay outside the gene matches. The CDR3 here is CASSRLAGTDTQYF. The DNA of the CDR3 is TGCGCCAGCAGCCGACTAGCTGGCACAGATACGCAGTATTTT.

The chain joins TRBV13 to TRBJ2-7, with a possible D match to TRBD2 (6 bases). V was pared by 5 bases and J by 1 base, with 15 bases between. Germline lookup yields CDR1 PRHDT and CDR2 FYEKMQ (reference sequence). The CDR3 covers 15 residues. Here the CDR3 DNA reads TGTGCCAGCAGCCAGGGTTGGGGAGGATCCTACGAGCAGTACTTC. Encoded protein: CASSQGWGGSYEQYF.

The V gene is TRBV6-1, the J gene TRBJ1-5; D is undetermined. Trimming stripped 3 bases from V and 6 bases from J, with 15 bases between. Germline CDR1 is MNHNS and CDR2 is SASEGT. The CDR3 extends over 15 amino acids. The CDR3 nucleotides are TGTGCCAGCAGTGATTCTGGAGGGTTTCGTCAGCCCCAGCATTTT. It encodes CASSDSGGFRQPQHF.